Included here is one T cell receptor (beta chain) sequence, with context. Source study methods: It was from reference gene primer amplification that nucleated cell counts were estimated. The data were produced by immunoSEQ multiplex PCR, yet TCRdb's version contains in-frame clones alone and is incomplete. V and J calls and clone size come straight from that table; D and trimming were deduced from the DNA. This repertoire shows hundreds of thousands of clones, approximately 89% found once; its top ten account for 6.9%. These data come from a study of blood T cell repertoires in COVID-19. Study in general: T cells, B-cell-depleted T cells, or PBMCs provided the cDNA or gDNA that served as material.

Germline CDR1 SEHNR, CDR2 FQNEAQ (reference sequence). This CDR3 spans 15 amino acids. V lost 1 base and J 0 bases, leaving 10 bases between the germline ends. The receptor comes from a woman in her twenties or thirties who had recovered from COVID-19. The chain carries TRBV7-9 and TRBJ2-7; the D gene is possibly TRBD1 (6 bases). Material for sequencing was peripheral blood. The CDR3 nucleotides are TGTGCCAGCAGCTTAGGGGACATCTTCTCCTACGAGCAGTACTTC. This gives the protein CASSLGDIFSYEQYF.